The present TCR beta chain was sequenced within a study of blood T cell repertoires in COVID-19. The table came from immunoSEQ multiplex PCR; TCRdb's copy has only in-frame clones and leaves some out. The table shows 200,000 or so clones, with roughly 84% occurring only once. The CDR3 runs to 15 residues. V lost 2 bases and J lost 0, with 7 bases in between. Looked up from germline, CDR1 is SEHNR and CDR2 is FQNEAQ (reference sequence). The chain uses TRBV7-9 and TRBJ2-2, with D possibly matching TRBD2 (6 bases). This clonotype originated in a man aged 45-65 years who had recovered from COVID-19. Sequenced: peripheral blood. The CDR3 loop reads CASSLTGANTGELFF. CDR3 sequence (DNA): TGTGCCAGCAGCTTAACGGGAGCGAACACCGGGGAGCTGTTTTTT. The full variable domain, its missing parts supplied by reference TRBV7-9 and TRBJ2-2, is DTGVSQNPRHKITKRGQNVTFRCDPISEHNRLYWYRQTLGQGPEFLTYFQNEAQLEKSRLLSDRFSAERPKGSFSTLEIQRTEQGDSAMYLCASSLTGANTGELFFGEGSRLTVL.